Listed below are T cell receptor beta chains from one sample, sequenced in a study of T cell responses to AZD1222 COVID-19 vaccine. TCRdb's table, derived via immunoSEQ multiplex PCR, lists solely in-frame clones and lacks some. The sample lists about 120,000 clones, about 93% occurring once. The sample consisted of peripheral blood, taken 28 days after the second AZD1222 dose. Receptors were obtained from an adult who received the AZD1222 COVID-19 vaccine. Both conserved end residues are part of each CDR3.

CDR3 protein	V gene	J gene
CASSLLAEKETQYF	TRBV3-1/TRBV3-2	TRBJ2-5
CASSPRTSGRSIEQFF	TRBV3-1/TRBV3-2	TRBJ2-1
CASSPTSGSTYEQYF	TRBV5-1	TRBJ2-7
CASSPDRGRLETQYF	TRBV18	TRBJ2-5
CASSLVLSGASYNEQFF	TRBV11-2	TRBJ2-1
CASSIQGGTEAFF	TRBV11-2	TRBJ1-1
CASSLELAGVEYNEQFF	TRBV11-2	TRBJ2-1
CASSLGAGDRYEQYF	TRBV18	TRBJ2-7
CATSDPSRGHPIPLQHF	TRBV24-1	TRBJ1-5
CASSVDAGATGYGYTF	TRBV9	TRBJ1-2
CASSLYPNWTVSNEKLFF	TRBV7-9	TRBJ1-4
CASRPQTGANSPLHF	TRBV7-2	TRBJ1-6
CASSPWRGPRETYNSPLHF	TRBV11-2	TRBJ1-6